A single T cell receptor beta chain is shown here with its context. Its antigen is not identified. The data are from a study of early T cells in non-severe SARS-CoV-2 infection. Study in general: Bulk RNA isolated from unsorted whole blood underwent sequencing; chains were not paired.

Individual cDNA molecules received unique molecular identifiers during library preparation. TCRdb used MiXCR to reprocess the 5' RACE reads, holding one entry per CDR3 protein. The table records some 81,000 distinct CDR3 sequences, roughly 16% of them present only once. General study points: Private and CD4 specificities were missed by VDJdb matching, skewed to anti-spike CD8.

The CDR3 runs to 14 residues. From germline, CDR1 is SGHRS and CDR2 YFSETQ. The V gene lost 0 bases and the J gene lost 4 bases, with 10 bases spanning the gap. V is TRBV5-1 and J is TRBJ1-2; D is undetermined. The TCR was taken from an adult who was a healthcare worker with PCR-confirmed SARS-CoV-2 infection or an uninfected control (not recorded which). Sequencing input: whole blood. CDR3 in amino acids: CASSLDSSFYGYTF. In nucleotides, the CDR3 is TGCGCCAGCAGCTTGGACAGTTCCTTCTATGGCTACACCTTC.